This T cell receptor beta chain was obtained from a study of memory CD4+ T cells and cytomegalovirus serostatus. The sort gate was single viable CD3+CD4+CD8-CD45RO+ cells for memory CD4+ T cells. Serostatus was set by detecting CMV pp150, pp28, p38, p52 IgG. Concerning this clone: As yet, its antigen is unknown.

CDR3 length: 15 residues. The germline V gene has CDR1 SGHTS and CDR2 YDEGEE. V was pared by 4 bases and J by 6 bases, with 16 bases between. Study processing details: Out-of-frame sequences were removed, leaving a few million distinct TCRbeta sequences. This table comes from immunoSEQ multiplex PCR, and its TCRdb copy is limited to in-frame clones, with some not included. That table is the source of V, J and clone size, and D and trimming were worked out from the DNA. Among approximately 50,000 clones, around three quarters were seen once, and the ten largest hold 2.6%. The study's findings and limits: Of roughly 180 reported CMV TCRbeta sequences, around 63 were found in memory CD4+ repertoires. Repertoires predicted CMV serostatus with median bootstrapped AUC of about 0.96.

This TCR was sampled from an adult in good health and CMV-seropositive. The sample comprised memory CD4+ T cells from blood. J is TRBJ2-2 and V is TRBV5-8; D is unresolved. Written as DNA, the CDR3 is TGTGCCAGCAGCCGGGTCCGAGGTCCTTCCGGGGAGCTGTTTTTT. Its protein is CASSRVRGPSGELFF. Variable domain in full (rest from reference TRBV5-8 and TRBJ2-2): EAGVTQSPTHLIKTRGQQATLRCSPISGHTSVYWYQQALGLGLQFLLWYDEGEERNRGNFPPRFSGRQFPNYSSELNVNALELEDSALYLCASSRVRGPSGELFFGEGSRLTVL.